The clone carrying this TCR beta chain was observed a few times. This sample stems from a study of T-cell reconstitution after alpha-beta-depleted transplantation in children. Using unique molecular identifiers, the investigators prepared the TCRbeta library. TCRdb itself ran the PCR reads through MiXCR, one entry per CDR3 protein. This sample has 250,000 to 400,000 distinct CDR3 sequences, with more than 20% found just once. This CDR3 is 13 amino acids long. V was cut by 4 bases and J by 9 bases, with 13 bases left in between. Germline V gene sequence: CDR1 SEHNR, CDR2 FQNEAQ (reference sequence). The receptor comes from a male patient younger than 18 who had a stem cell transplant for acute lymphoblastic leukemia, so the T cells may come from the graft donor. The chain links TRBV7-9 to TRBJ2-1; D is perhaps TRBD1 or TRBD2 (5 bases each). The sequencing used PBMCs, mostly from graft donor cells, collected 180 days after TCRalphabeta/CD19-depleted stem cell transplant. CDR3 sequence: CASSSDGTGEQFF. The CDR3 DNA follows: TGTGCCAGCAGCTCAGACGGGACGGGTGAGCAGTTCTTC.